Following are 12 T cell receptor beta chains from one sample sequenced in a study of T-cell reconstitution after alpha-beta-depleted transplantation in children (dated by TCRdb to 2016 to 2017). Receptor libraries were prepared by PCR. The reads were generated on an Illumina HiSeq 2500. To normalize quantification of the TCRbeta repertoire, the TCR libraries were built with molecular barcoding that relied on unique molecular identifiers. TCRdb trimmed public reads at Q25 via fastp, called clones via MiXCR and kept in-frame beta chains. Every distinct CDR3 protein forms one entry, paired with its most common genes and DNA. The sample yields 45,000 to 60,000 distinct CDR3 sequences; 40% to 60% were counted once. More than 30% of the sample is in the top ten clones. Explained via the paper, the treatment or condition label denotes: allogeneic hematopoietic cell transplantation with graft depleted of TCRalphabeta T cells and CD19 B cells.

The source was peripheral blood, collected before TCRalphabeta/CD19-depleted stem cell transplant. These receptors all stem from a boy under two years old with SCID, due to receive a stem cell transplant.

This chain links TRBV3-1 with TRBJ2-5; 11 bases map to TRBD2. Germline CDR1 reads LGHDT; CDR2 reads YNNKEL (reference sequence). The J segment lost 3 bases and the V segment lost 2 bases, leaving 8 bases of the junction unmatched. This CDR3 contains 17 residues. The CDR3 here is CASSQLLAGGPEETQYF. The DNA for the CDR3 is TGTGCCAGCAGCCAACTCTTAGCGGGGGGGCCGGAAGAGACCCAGTACTTC.

The CDR3 protein is CASSADRGDTEAFF. For the CDR3, the DNA is TGTGCCAGCAGCGCGGACAGGGGGGACACTGAAGCTTTCTTT. The V call is TRBV9, the J call TRBJ1-1, with TRBD1 identical over 10 bases. Trimming cost V 3 bases and J 3 bases; bases outside gene matches: 2. This CDR3 region has 14 residues. CDR1 and CDR2 from the germline V gene are SGDLS and YYNGEE.

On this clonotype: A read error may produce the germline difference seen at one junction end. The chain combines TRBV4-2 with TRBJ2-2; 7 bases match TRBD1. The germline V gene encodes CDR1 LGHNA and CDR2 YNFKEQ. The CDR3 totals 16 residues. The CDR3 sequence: CARSPVGQQHTGELFF. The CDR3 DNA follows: TGTGCCAGGAGCCCCGTGGGACAGCAACATACCGGGGAGCTGTTTTTT.

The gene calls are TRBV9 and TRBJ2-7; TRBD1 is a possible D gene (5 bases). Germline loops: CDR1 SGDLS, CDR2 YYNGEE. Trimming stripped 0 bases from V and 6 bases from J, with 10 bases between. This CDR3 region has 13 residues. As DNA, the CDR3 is TGTGCCAGCAGCGTAGGTGGGGCTGGCGAGCAGTACTTC. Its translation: CASSVGGAGEQYF.

CDR3: CASSPPRGGRTGELFF. The CDR3 DNA reads as TGTGCCAGCAGCCCCCCAAGGGGGGGCCGCACCGGGGAGCTGTTTTTT. V is TRBV7-2 and J is TRBJ2-2; weak D call: TRBD2 (7 bases). The CDR3 sequence is 16 residues long. Germline-derived CDR1 and CDR2 are SGHTA and FQGNSA. V lost 5 bases and J 4 bases, leaving 17 bases between the germline ends.

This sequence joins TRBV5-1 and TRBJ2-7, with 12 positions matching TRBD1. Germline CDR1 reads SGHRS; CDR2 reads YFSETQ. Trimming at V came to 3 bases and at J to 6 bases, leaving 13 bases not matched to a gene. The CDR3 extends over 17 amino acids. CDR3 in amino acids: CASSYGPGTGGGGEQYF. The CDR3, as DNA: TGCGCCAGCAGCTACGGCCCCGGGACAGGGGGCGGGGGCGAGCAGTACTTC.

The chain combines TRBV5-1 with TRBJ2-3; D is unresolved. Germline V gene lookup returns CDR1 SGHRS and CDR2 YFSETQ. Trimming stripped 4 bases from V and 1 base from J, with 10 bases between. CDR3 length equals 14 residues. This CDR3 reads CASSEAYGTDTQYF. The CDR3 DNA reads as TGCGCCAGCAGCGAGGCGTACGGCACAGATACGCAGTATTTT.

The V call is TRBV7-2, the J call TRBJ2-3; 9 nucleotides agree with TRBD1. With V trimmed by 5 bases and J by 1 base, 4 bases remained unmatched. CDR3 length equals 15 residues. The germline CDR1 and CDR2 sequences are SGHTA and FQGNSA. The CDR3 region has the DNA TGTGCCAGCAGCAAACGGACAGGGGGCACAGATACGCAGTATTTT. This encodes CASSKRTGGTDTQYF.

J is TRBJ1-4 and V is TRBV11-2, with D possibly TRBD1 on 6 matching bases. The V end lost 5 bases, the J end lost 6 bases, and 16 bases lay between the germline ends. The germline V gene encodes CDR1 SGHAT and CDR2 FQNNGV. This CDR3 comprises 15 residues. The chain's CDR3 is CASSPGTLRHEKLFF. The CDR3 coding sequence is TGTGCCAGCAGCCCCGGGACACTACGACATGAAAAACTGTTTTTT.

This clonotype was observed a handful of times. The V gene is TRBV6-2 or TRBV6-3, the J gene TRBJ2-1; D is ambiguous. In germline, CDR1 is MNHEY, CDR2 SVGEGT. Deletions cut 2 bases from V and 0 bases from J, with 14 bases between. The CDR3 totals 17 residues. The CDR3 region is CASSYVRGMSSYNEQFF. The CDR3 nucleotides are TGTGCCAGCAGTTACGTCCGCGGAATGAGCTCCTACAATGAGCAGTTCTTC.

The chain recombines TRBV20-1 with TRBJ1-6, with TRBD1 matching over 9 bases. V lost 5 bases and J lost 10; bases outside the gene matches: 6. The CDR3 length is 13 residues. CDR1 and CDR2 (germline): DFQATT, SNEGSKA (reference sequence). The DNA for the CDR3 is TGCAGTGCTGATACAGGGGGCGGCTCACCCCTCCACTTT. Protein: CSADTGGGSPLHF.

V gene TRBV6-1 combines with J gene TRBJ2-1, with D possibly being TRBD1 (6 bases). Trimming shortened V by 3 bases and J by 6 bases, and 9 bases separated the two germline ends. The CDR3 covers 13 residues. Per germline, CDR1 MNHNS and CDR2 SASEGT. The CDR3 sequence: CASSERGSNEQFF. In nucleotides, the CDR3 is TGTGCCAGCAGTGAGAGGGGGAGCAATGAGCAGTTCTTC.